The T cell receptor (beta chain) under discussion was sequenced for a study of blood T cell repertoires in COVID-19. Across the whole study: Samples representing acute and convalescent COVID-19 were sourced from the United States, Italy and Spain. Nucleic acid was either cDNA or gDNA, and it came from T cells, B-cell-depleted T cells, or PBMCs.

V lost 0 bases and J 10 bases, leaving 8 bases between the germline ends. The CDR3 is made up of 12 amino acids. Germline V lookup: CDR1 SGHDT, CDR2 YYEEEE. The authors' processing: Amplification with reference gene primers provided the estimates of nucleated cell counts. This table comes from immunoSEQ multiplex PCR, and its TCRdb copy is limited to in-frame clones, with some not included. D and trimming were read from the DNA, whereas the V and J calls and clone size are those reported in that table. The repertoire includes approximately 54,000 clones, 81% of them detected once, and about 5.4% sits in the top ten.

The receptor's source is a woman aged 60 to 75 with acute or convalescent COVID-19. V usage is TRBV5-6 and J usage is TRBJ2-1; D uncertain. Sample: peripheral blood. The CDR3 loop is CASSLVATEQFF. DNA of the CDR3: TGTGCCAGCAGCTTGGTCGCTACCGAGCAGTTCTTC.